This T cell receptor beta chain was identified during a study of blood T cell repertoires in COVID-19. About the study: Some COVID-19 samples were acute and others convalescent; all came from the United States, Italy and Spain. From T cells, B-cell-depleted T cells, or PBMCs came the material, which was cDNA or gDNA.

Sequencing was performed with immunoSEQ multiplex PCR; in TCRdb, only in-frame clones are kept and a portion is missing. The sample holds 95,000 to 100,000 clones, 70% to 90% seen once. Trimming shortened V by 6 bases and J by 0 bases, and 12 bases separated the two germline ends. CDR3 length: 14 residues. The germline CDR1 and CDR2 sequences are SGDLS and YYNGEE. The chain has TRBV9 and TRBJ1-1; D is undetermined. Material: peripheral blood. This TCR came from a human donor with COVID-19, enrolled during active disease. The donor label of this sample is uncertain. Here the CDR3 reads CASTLTNMNTEAFF. The CDR3 nucleotides read TGTGCCAGCACCTTGACAAACATGAACACTGAAGCTTTCTTT.